Sequencing of this T cell receptor (beta chain) was carried out in a study of cytomegalovirus exposure and HLA in healthy donors. Study-wide results and caveats: Researchers reported in a later analysis that a missense DCLRE1C variant was tied to TCR beta V- and J-gene trimming.

Details on this clone: As yet, its antigen is unknown.

Primers included in the PCR were 60 Vbeta and 13 Jbeta primers. Clones were sequenced by immunoSEQ multiplex PCR, and TCRdb holds only the in-frame ones, with some missing. The repertoire holds 75,000 to 80,000 clones, with about 78% as singletons. The CDR3 covers 13 residues. The germline gives CDR1 SGHTA, CDR2 FQGNSA. V was shortened by 5 bases and J by 7 bases, with 15 bases between the two germline ends. The sequence derives from a man aged 35 to 55 in good health and CMV-seronegative. V gene TRBV7-2 combines with J gene TRBJ2-7, with a possible D match to TRBD2 (5 bases). The source material was PBMCs. CDR3 loop: CASSPWTRGEQYF. The CDR3 DNA follows: TGTGCCAGCAGCCCTTGGACCCGAGGGGAGCAGTACTTC.